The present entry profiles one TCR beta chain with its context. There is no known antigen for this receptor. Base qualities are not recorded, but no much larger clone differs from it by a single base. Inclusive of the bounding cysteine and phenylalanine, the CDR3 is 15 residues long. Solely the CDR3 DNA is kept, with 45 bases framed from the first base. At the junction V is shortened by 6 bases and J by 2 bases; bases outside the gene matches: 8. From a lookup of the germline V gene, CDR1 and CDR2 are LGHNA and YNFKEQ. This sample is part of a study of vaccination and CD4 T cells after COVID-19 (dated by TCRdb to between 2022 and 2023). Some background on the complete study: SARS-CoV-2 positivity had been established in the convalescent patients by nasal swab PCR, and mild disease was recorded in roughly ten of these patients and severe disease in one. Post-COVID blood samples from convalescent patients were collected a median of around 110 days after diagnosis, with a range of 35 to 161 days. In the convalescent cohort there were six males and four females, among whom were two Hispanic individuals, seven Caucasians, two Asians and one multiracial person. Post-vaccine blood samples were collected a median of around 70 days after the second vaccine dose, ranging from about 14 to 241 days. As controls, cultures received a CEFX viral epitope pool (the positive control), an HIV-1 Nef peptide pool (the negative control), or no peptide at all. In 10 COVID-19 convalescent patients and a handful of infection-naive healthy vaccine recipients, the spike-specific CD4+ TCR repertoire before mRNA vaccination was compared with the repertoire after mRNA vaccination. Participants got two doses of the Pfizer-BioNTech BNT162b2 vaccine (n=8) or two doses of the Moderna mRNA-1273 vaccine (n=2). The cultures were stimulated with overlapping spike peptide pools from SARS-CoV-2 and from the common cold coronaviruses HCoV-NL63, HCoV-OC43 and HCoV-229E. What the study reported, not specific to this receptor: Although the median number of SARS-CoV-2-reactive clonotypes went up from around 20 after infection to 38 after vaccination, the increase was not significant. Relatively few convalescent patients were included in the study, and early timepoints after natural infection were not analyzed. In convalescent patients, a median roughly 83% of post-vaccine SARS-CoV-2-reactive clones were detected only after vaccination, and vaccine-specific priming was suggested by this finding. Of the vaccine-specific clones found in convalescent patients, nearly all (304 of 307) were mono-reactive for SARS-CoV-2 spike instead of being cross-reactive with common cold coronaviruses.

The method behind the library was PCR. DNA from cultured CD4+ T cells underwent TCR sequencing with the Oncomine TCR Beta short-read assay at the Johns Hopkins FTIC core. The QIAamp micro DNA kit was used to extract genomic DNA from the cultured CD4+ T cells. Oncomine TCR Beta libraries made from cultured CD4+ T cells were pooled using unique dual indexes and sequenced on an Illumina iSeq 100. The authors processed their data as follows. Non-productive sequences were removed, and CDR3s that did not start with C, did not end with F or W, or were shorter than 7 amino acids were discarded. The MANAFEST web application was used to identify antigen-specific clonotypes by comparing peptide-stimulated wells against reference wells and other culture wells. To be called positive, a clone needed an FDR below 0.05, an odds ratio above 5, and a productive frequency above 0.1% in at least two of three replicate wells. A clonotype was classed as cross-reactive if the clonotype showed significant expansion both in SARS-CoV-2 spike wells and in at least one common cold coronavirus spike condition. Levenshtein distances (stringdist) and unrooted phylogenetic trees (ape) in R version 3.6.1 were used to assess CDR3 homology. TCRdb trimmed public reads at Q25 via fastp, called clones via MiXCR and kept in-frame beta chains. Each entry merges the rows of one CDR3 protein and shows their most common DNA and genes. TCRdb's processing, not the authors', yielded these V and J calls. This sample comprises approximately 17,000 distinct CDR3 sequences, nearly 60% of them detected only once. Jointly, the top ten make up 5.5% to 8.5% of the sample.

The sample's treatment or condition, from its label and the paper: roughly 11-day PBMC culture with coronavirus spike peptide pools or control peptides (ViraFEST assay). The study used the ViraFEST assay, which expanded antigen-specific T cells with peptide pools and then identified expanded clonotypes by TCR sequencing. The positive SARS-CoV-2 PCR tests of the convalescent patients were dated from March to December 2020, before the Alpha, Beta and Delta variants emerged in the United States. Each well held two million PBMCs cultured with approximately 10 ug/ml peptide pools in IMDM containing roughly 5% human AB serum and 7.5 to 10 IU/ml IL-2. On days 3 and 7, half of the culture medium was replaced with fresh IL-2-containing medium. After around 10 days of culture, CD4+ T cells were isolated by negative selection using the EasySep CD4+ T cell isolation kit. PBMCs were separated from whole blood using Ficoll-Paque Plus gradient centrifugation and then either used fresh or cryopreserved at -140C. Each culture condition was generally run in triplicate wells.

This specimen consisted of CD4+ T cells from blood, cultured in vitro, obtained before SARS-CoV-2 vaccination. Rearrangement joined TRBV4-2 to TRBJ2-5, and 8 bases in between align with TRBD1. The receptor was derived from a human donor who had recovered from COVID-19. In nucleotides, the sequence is TGTGCCAGCAGTCGCCCAGGGGGCGTTCAAGAGACCCAGTACTTC. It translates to CASSRPGGVQETQYF.